Each of the 25 T cell receptor beta chains below was sequenced from the same sample in a study of cytomegalovirus exposure and HLA in healthy donors. PCR involved 60 Vbeta and 13 Jbeta primers. The table came from immunoSEQ multiplex PCR; TCRdb's copy has only in-frame clones and leaves some out. Among hundreds of thousands of clones, around 80% were seen once, and the ten largest hold 2.7%. Sample: PBMCs. Receptor source: a woman in her sixties or seventies in good health and CMV-seropositive.

The chain carries TRBV11-1 and TRBJ1-1, with a weak D call TRBD1 (5 bases). V dropped 5 bases and J dropped 2 bases, with 12 bases sitting between them. From germline, CDR1 is SGHAT and CDR2 FQDESV (reference sequence). CDR3 length: 14 residues. The CDR3 region is CASSPRRGNTEAFF. As DNA, the CDR3 is TGTGCCAGCAGCCCCCGGAGGGGAAACACTGAAGCTTTCTTT.

This rearrangement joins TRBV6-5 to TRBJ1-4; D is possibly TRBD1 (6 bases). V shed 4 bases and J shed 0 bases, with 6 bases lying between them. CDR1 MNHEY and CDR2 SVGAGI come from the germline V gene. The CDR3 is made up of 14 amino acids. The CDR3 here is CASSWTATNEKLFF. The CDR3 bases are TGTGCCAGCAGTTGGACAGCAACTAATGAAAAACTGTTTTTT.

On this clone: One end of the junction fails to match germline, which may point to a read error. The CDR3 region has the DNA TGTGCTACCAGCAGAGGTGGCGGGGGGCGTCACGAGCAGTACTTC. Translation gives CATSRGGGGRHEQYF. This rearrangement joins TRBV15 to TRBJ2-7; 8 bases line up with TRBD2. Germline V gene lookup returns CDR1 LNHNV and CDR2 YYDKDF (reference sequence). This CDR3 has 15 residues.

The chain couples TRBV19 to TRBJ2-4; weak D call: TRBD2 (5 bases). V lost 5 bases to trimming and J lost 7 bases, with 12 bases between them. There are 13 residues in the CDR3. Germline CDR1 and CDR2: LNHDA and SQIVND (reference sequence). CDR3 coding DNA: TGTGCCAGTAGTCCAGGCCCGGGGAACATTCAGTACTTC. Protein: CASSPGPGNIQYF.

The chain joins TRBV7-6 to TRBJ1-2; perhaps TRBD1 as D (5 bases). This CDR3 has 15 residues. Germline CDR1 and CDR2: SGHVS and FNYEAQ. The ends were cut back, 0 bases at V and 7 bases at J, with 15 bases in the middle. The CDR3 DNA follows: TGTGCCAGCAGCTTAGCGGGCGGGGCCGGTGCTGGCTACACCTTC. Its protein product is CASSLAGGAGAGYTF.

The chain carries TRBV19 and TRBJ2-1, with 9 bases matching TRBD1. The germline gives CDR1 LNHDA, CDR2 SQIVND (reference sequence). CDR3 size: 15 residues. The junction had 7 bases not matched to a gene; V was cut back by 7 bases and J by 3 bases. The CDR3 DNA sequence: TGTGCCAGTAACCCCGGGACAGGGTTCTACAATGAGCAGTTCTTC. This codes for CASNPGTGFYNEQFF.

The rearrangement links TRBV5-1 to TRBJ2-7, with a weak D call TRBD2 (5 bases). Germline-derived CDR1 and CDR2 are SGHRS and YFSETQ. The CDR3 contains 16 residues. V was shortened by 4 bases and J by 1 base, with 18 bases between the two germline ends. CDR3 sequence: CASSTGETYLSYEQYF. CDR3 coding DNA: TGCGCCAGCAGCACCGGGGAGACTTATTTATCCTACGAGCAGTACTTC.

A single count supports this clone. J is TRBJ2-2 and V is TRBV6-5; the match to TRBD1 covers 7 bases. In germline, CDR1 is MNHEY, CDR2 SVGAGI. This CDR3 is 14 amino acids long. The V gene end was trimmed by 7 bases and the J gene end by 5 bases; junction bases not matched to a gene: 7. CDR3 sequence: CASIGTASTGELFF. CDR3 in DNA: TGTGCCAGCATCGGGACAGCGAGTACCGGGGAGCTGTTTTTT.

This chain links TRBV7-9 with TRBJ2-1; D not certain. Germline loops: CDR1 SEHNR, CDR2 FQNEAQ (reference sequence). V was clipped by 1 base and J by 5 bases, with 6 bases between them. This CDR3 region has 13 residues. The CDR3 is CASSLGHNNEQFF. DNA of the CDR3: TGTGCCAGCAGCTTAGGGCATAACAATGAGCAGTTCTTC.

V usage is TRBV2 and J usage is TRBJ1-5, with a possible D match to TRBD1 (5 bases). The V gene lost 2 bases and the J gene lost 2 bases, with 10 bases spanning the gap. The germline gives CDR1 SNHLY, CDR2 FYNNEI. The length of the CDR3 is 15 residues. The CDR3 loop reads CASSERRAGNQPQHF. CDR3 bases: TGTGCCAGCAGTGAACGCAGGGCGGGCAATCAGCCCCAGCATTTT.

The J gene is TRBJ1-1, the V gene TRBV15, with unresolved D. Germline CDR1 reads LNHNV; CDR2 reads YYDKDF (reference sequence). Trimming pared 5 bases from V and 4 bases from J, leaving 23 bases between. The CDR3 loop spans 17 amino acids. The CDR3 DNA reads TGTGCCACCAGCCCCCGGGCCCTAAGCGTTCGGGGCACTGAAGCTTTCTTT. Protein product: CATSPRALSVRGTEAFF. Full variable domain (outside the CDR3, taken from reference TRBV15 and TRBJ1-1): DAMVIQNPRYQVTQFGKPVTLSCSQTLNHNVMYWYQQKSSQAPKLLFHYYDKDFNNEADTPDNFQSRRPNTSFCFLDIRSPGLGDTAMYLCATSPRALSVRGTEAFFGQGTRLTVV.

The chain links TRBV5-1 to TRBJ2-3; tentative D call: TRBD1 (5 bases). The germline V and J ends were trimmed by 0 bases and 3 bases, with 11 bases remaining between them. The CDR3 consists of 15 residues. Germline lookup yields CDR1 SGHRS and CDR2 YFSETQ. CDR3 bases: TGCGCCAGCAGCTTGGCAGGACATAAGACAGATACGCAGTATTTT. It yields the protein CASSLAGHKTDTQYF.

This clone was observed a few times. The J gene is TRBJ2-7, the V gene TRBV10-1; D is undetermined. CDR3 size: 11 residues. Germline V gene lookup returns CDR1 WNHNN and CDR2 SYGVQD (reference sequence). V gave up 6 bases and J gave up 7 bases, with 10 bases separating them. The CDR3 protein is CASSLGYEQYF. CDR3 nucleotide sequence: TGCGCCAGCAGCCTAGGCTATGAGCAGTACTTC.

This clone was seen a handful of times. The chain has TRBV18 and TRBJ1-1; 11 bases align to TRBD1. The germline V gene encodes CDR1 KGHSH and CDR2 LQKENI. This CDR3 spans 16 amino acids. After removal of 3 bases from V and 1 base from J, the junction contained 4 bases not matched to a gene. CDR3 region: CASSPGQGAWNTEAFF. The CDR3, as DNA: TGTGCCAGCTCACCTGGACAGGGGGCTTGGAACACTGAAGCTTTCTTT.

This clone was found a few times. At one boundary the junction diverges from the germline segment, which might be a read error. This chain joins TRBV5-1 and TRBJ1-5, with D perhaps TRBD1 (6 bases). CDR3 length equals 13 residues. Germline V lookup: CDR1 SGHRS, CDR2 YFSETQ. CDR3 nucleotides: TGCGCCAGCAGATTGGACAGTGAGCAGCCCCAGCATTTT. Amino acid sequence: CASRLDSEQPQHF.

The genes are TRBV6-1 and TRBJ2-3; D is perhaps TRBD1 (6 bases). V dropped 5 bases and J dropped 0 bases, with 9 bases sitting between them. The CDR3 extends over 14 amino acids. The V gene's germline CDR1 is MNHNS and CDR2 SASEGT. CDR3 nucleotide sequence: TGTGCCAGCAGTAGGACAGCGAGCACAGATACGCAGTATTTT. The encoded protein is CASSRTASTDTQYF.

The J gene is TRBJ1-5, the V gene TRBV6-5; D may be TRBD1 (5 bases). V was clipped by 6 bases and J by 3 bases, with 15 bases between them. CDR1 and CDR2 (germline): MNHEY, SVGAGI. This CDR3 is built from 15 residues. CDR3 sequence (DNA): TGTGCCAGCAGAGATACAGGAAACTCCAATCAGCCCCAGCATTTT. Its translation: CASRDTGNSNQPQHF.

This clone was seen only a few times. The chain joins TRBV28 to TRBJ2-1; 9 nucleotides align to TRBD2. Germline CDR1 and CDR2: MDHEN and SYDVKM. V was pared by 7 bases and J by 4 bases, with 5 bases of the junction left unmatched. This CDR3 is 14 amino acids long. The CDR3 here is CASTVSGGYNEQFF. DNA for the CDR3: TGTGCCAGCACCGTTAGCGGGGGATACAATGAGCAGTTCTTC.

The chain is built from TRBV4-2 and TRBJ2-7; D is undetermined. CDR1 and CDR2 (germline): LGHNA, YNFKEQ. The CDR3 is 13 residues long. Trimming shortened V by 3 bases and J by 2 bases, and 8 bases separated the two germline ends. Written as DNA, the CDR3 is TGTGCCAGCAGCCACTCTACGGCCTACGAGCAGTACTTC. This encodes CASSHSTAYEQYF.

The chain employs TRBV7-2 and TRBJ1-5; no firm D call. V was pared by 3 bases and J by 4 bases, with 7 bases between. From germline, CDR1 is SGHTA and CDR2 FQGNSA. The CDR3 has 13 amino acids. The CDR3 sequence is CASSLAVNQPQHF. CDR3 DNA: TGTGCCAGCAGCTTGGCAGTGAATCAGCCCCAGCATTTT.

This chain uses TRBV5-1 with TRBJ2-1; D might be TRBD2 (5 bases). CDR1 is SGHRS and CDR2 is YFSETQ in the germline V gene. The CDR3 covers 16 residues. The V end was cut by 3 bases, the J end by 3 bases, with 16 bases between. The chain's CDR3 is CASSWVVRGSYNEQFF. In DNA, the CDR3 is TGCGCCAGCAGCTGGGTCGTTCGGGGAAGCTACAATGAGCAGTTCTTC.

The J gene is TRBJ2-1, the V gene TRBV19; TRBD2 aligns across 8 bases. This CDR3 contains 17 residues. Per the germline V gene, CDR1 is LNHDA and CDR2 is SQIVND (reference sequence). J was trimmed by 6 bases and V by 5 bases; bases with no gene match: 15. CDR3 protein: CASSWAGTSSVVNEQFF. The CDR3 DNA follows: TGTGCCAGTAGTTGGGCCGGGACTAGTAGTGTAGTCAATGAGCAGTTCTTC.

This clone appeared a single time. This chain joins TRBV5-1 and TRBJ2-1, with 9 bases identical to TRBD1. The CDR3 contains 14 residues. V was clipped by 4 bases and J by 3 bases; unmatched bases: 2. Per germline, CDR1 SGHRS and CDR2 YFSETQ. The CDR3 DNA reads as TGCGCCAGCAGCCGGGACAGGGACTACAATGAGCAGTTCTTC. Translated: CASSRDRDYNEQFF.

Here the CDR3 DNA reads TGTGCCAGCAGCACCAGTGGAGGAAACGAGCAGTACTTC. The encoded protein is CASSTSGGNEQYF. The chain joins TRBV7-9 to TRBJ2-5; maybe TRBD2 (5 bases). The J call could be wrong; TRBJ2-7 is a better fit for the DNA end. The length of the CDR3 is 13 residues. The germline CDR1 and CDR2 sequences are SEHNR and FQNEAQ (reference sequence).

V and J are TRBV5-4 and TRBJ2-7; possible D gene TRBD1, 6 bases. Germline V lookup: CDR1 SGHNT, CDR2 YYREEE (reference sequence). The CDR3 has 15 amino acids. V lost 5 bases and J 0 bases, leaving 15 bases between the germline ends. The CDR3 DNA reads as TGTGCCAGCAGTTTAGACAGGTCCAGCTCCTACGAGCAGTACTTC. Protein: CASSLDRSSSYEQYF.